These 25 T cell receptor beta chains came from one sample sequenced in a study of vaccination effects on CD4 cells after COVID-19. The protocol was immunoSEQ multiplex PCR, while the TCRdb copy is restricted to in-frame clones and leaves out a portion. Of 45,000 to 50,000 clones listed, 50% to 80% are singletons. Antigens for these TCRs are unknown. At the end of around eleven days of culture, CD4+ T cells were isolated. This specimen was CD4+ T cells from PBMCs cultured without peptide, taken before COVID-19 vaccination. These TCRs come from a human donor who received a COVID-19 vaccine.

The V and J genes are TRBV28 and TRBJ1-1; D perhaps matches TRBD1 (5 bases). Between the trimmed V and J ends, which lost 7 bases and 1 base, there was a span of 19 bases. CDR3 length equals 16 residues. Germline assignment: CDR1 MDHEN and CDR2 SYDVKM. The CDR3 protein is CASTSYGTGRNTEAFF. The CDR3 region has the DNA TGTGCCAGCACTTCTTATGGGACGGGAAGGAACACTGAAGCTTTCTTT.

This clone was seen more than once but under ten times. The rearrangement links TRBV27 to TRBJ1-2; D gene uncertain. This CDR3 has 13 residues. Trimming cost V 5 bases and J 3 bases, with 10 bases left between them. From germline, CDR1 is MNHEY and CDR2 SMNVEV (reference sequence). The DNA for the CDR3 is TGTGCCAGCAGTCCCCGGGGTGACTATGGCTACACCTTC. This encodes CASSPRGDYGYTF.

The chain has TRBV18 and TRBJ1-4; possible D gene TRBD1, 5 bases. This CDR3 is 16 amino acids long. V was pared by 4 bases and J by 5 bases, with 17 bases between. From germline, CDR1 is KGHSH and CDR2 LQKENI. The CDR3 sequence: CASSRRHADTNEKLFF. The DNA for the CDR3 is TGTGCCAGCTCACGGAGACACGCGGACACAAATGAAAAACTGTTTTTT.

V gene TRBV5-4 combines with J gene TRBJ2-7; 7 nucleotides line up with TRBD1. The J segment lost 11 bases and the V segment lost 4 bases, leaving 9 bases of the junction unmatched. This CDR3 comprises 12 residues. Looked up from germline, CDR1 is SGHNT and CDR2 is YYREEE (reference sequence). As DNA, the CDR3 is TGTGCCAGCAGCATCCGGACAGGCTACAAGTACTTC. It encodes CASSIRTGYKYF.

The chain is built from TRBV6-2 or TRBV6-3 and TRBJ2-2; 14 bases align to TRBD2. This CDR3 spans 19 amino acids. The junction had 5 bases not matched to a gene; V was cut back by 2 bases and J by 0 bases. The V gene's germline CDR1 is MNHEY and CDR2 SVGEGT. The CDR3 DNA reads as TGTGCCAGCAGTTACCTCGGACTAGCGGGAGGTACGAACACCGGGGAGCTGTTTTTT. Amino acids: CASSYLGLAGGTNTGELFF.

This clone was recorded a few times. The chain couples TRBV5-4 to TRBJ1-2; D gene unclear. This CDR3 has 13 amino acids. Germline-derived CDR1 and CDR2 are SGHNT and YYREEE (reference sequence). The germline V and J ends were trimmed by 4 bases and 6 bases, with 13 bases remaining between them. The CDR3 DNA reads as TGTGCCAGCAGCCCCGCGTCGCGGGATGGCTACACCTTC. Translation gives CASSPASRDGYTF.

This chain joins TRBV15 and TRBJ2-2; D remains unclear. The CDR3 contains 13 residues. V dropped 4 bases and J dropped 9 bases, with 12 bases sitting between them. The V gene's germline CDR1 is LNHNV and CDR2 YYDKDF (reference sequence). CDR3 region: CATSNDGFRELFF. The DNA of the CDR3 is TGTGCCACCAGCAATGACGGGTTCCGGGAGCTGTTTTTT.

The CDR3 is CASSLGNEQFF. The CDR3 DNA sequence: TGTGCCAGCAGCTTAGGGAATGAGCAGTTCTTC. V and J are TRBV7-2 and TRBJ2-1; D remains unclear. Trimming took off 1 base at V and 7 bases at J, with 2 bases between the two ends. Germline CDR1 is SGHTA and CDR2 is FQGNSA. The CDR3 spans 11 residues.

The CDR3 DNA reads TGCGCCAGCAGCTTGTCCGGGACTGAGCAGTTCTTC. This sequence encodes CASSLSGTEQFF. The rearrangement links TRBV5-1 to TRBJ2-1, with D perhaps TRBD1 or TRBD2 (5 bases each). Germline CDR1 is SGHRS and CDR2 is YFSETQ. The CDR3 length is 12 residues. The V gene lost 1 base and the J gene lost 9 bases, with 8 bases spanning the gap.

The J gene is TRBJ1-2, the V gene TRBV18; D remains unclear. Germline CDR1 reads KGHSH; CDR2 reads LQKENI. V gave up 0 bases and J gave up 6 bases, with 8 bases separating them. The CDR3 sequence is 13 residues long. The CDR3 reads CASSPPLRDGYTF. Here the CDR3 DNA reads TGTGCCAGCTCACCACCTCTAAGGGATGGCTACACCTTC. Using reference TRBV18 and TRBJ1-2 for the parts outside the CDR3, the full variable domain is NAGVMQNPRHLVRRRGQEARLRCSPMKGHSHVYWYRQLPEEGLKFMVYLQKENIIDESGMPKERFSAEFPKEGPSILRIQQVVRGDSAAYFCASSPPLRDGYTFGSGTRLTVV.

V and J are TRBV11-2 and TRBJ2-3; 11 bases align to TRBD2. Germline V lookup: CDR1 SGHAT, CDR2 FQNNGV. J was trimmed by 5 bases and V by 4 bases; bases with no gene match: 8. The CDR3 is made up of 16 amino acids. CDR3 nucleotide sequence: TGTGCCAGCAGCTCCCAACTAGCGGGGGTAGGAGATACGCAGTATTTT. It translates to CASSSQLAGVGDTQYF.

The V and J genes are TRBV29-1 and TRBJ1-1; D perhaps matches TRBD1 (5 bases). There are 11 residues in the CDR3. CDR1 is SQVTM, CDR2 ANQGSEA, per germline. V lost 7 bases, J lost 1 base, and 7 bases lay in between. The CDR3, as DNA: TGCAGCGGTACAGGGAACACTGAAGCTTTCTTT. Amino acids: CSGTGNTEAFF.

The chain employs TRBV28 and TRBJ1-1; no reliable D call. The germline CDR1 and CDR2 sequences are MDHEN and SYDVKM. Trimming stripped 3 bases from V and 12 bases from J, with 14 bases between. This CDR3 spans 12 amino acids. CDR3: CASSLATLSTFF. The DNA for the CDR3 is TGTGCCAGCAGTTTGGCAACCCTCTCGACTTTCTTT.

The gene calls are TRBV6-2 or TRBV6-3 and TRBJ1-6; D not certain. V lost 4 bases and J 0 bases, leaving 7 bases between the germline ends. CDR1 MNHEY and CDR2 SVGEGT come from the germline V gene. The CDR3 totals 15 residues. CDR3 region: CASSFVSSYNSPLHF. The CDR3 nucleotides read TGTGCCAGCAGTTTCGTGAGCTCCTATAATTCACCCCTCCACTTT.

This clone was seen a handful of times. The chain recombines TRBV2 with TRBJ1-2; D not certain. The length of the CDR3 is 14 residues. CDR1 is SNHLY and CDR2 is FYNNEI in the germline V gene. V was pared by 1 base and J by 2 bases, with 8 bases between. The CDR3 DNA follows: TGTGCCAGCAGTGAAGGGGTAATGAACTATGGCTACACCTTC. Amino acid sequence: CASSEGVMNYGYTF.

The chain couples TRBV21-1 to TRBJ2-4. TRBV21-1 is a pseudogene. The CDR3 consists of 15 residues. CDR3 coding DNA: TGTGCCAGCATCCAGGGGGGGTTGGGCAAAAACATTCAGTACTTC. It translates to CASIQGGLGKNIQYF.

This clone was found a few times. This chain uses TRBV6-5 with TRBJ1-3; D may be TRBD1 (6 bases). The germline V gene encodes CDR1 MNHEY and CDR2 SVGAGI. The CDR3 length is 16 residues. Between the trimmed V and J ends, which lost 2 bases and 5 bases, there was a span of 16 bases. Here the CDR3 reads CASSYRRTDTRNTIYF. The CDR3 coding sequence is TGTGCCAGCAGTTACCGACGGACAGATACTAGAAACACCATATATTTT.

The V gene is TRBV23-1, the J gene TRBJ1-4, with 9 bases fitting TRBD1. TRBV23-1 counts as an open reading frame of uncertain function. This CDR3 comprises 20 residues. The V segment lost 0 bases and the J segment 2 bases; nucleotides outside the gene matches: 13. In nucleotides, the CDR3 is TGCGCCAGCAGTCAATCGGCTTTGAGGGGACAGGGACGGACTAATGAAAAACTGTTTTTT. It is translated as CASSQSALRGQGRTNEKLFF.

V usage is TRBV2 and J usage is TRBJ2-7; D perhaps matches TRBD2 (6 bases). The CDR3 spans 14 residues. Germline lookup yields CDR1 SNHLY and CDR2 FYNNEI. Trimming pared 10 bases from V and 6 bases from J, leaving 22 bases between. CDR3 in DNA: TGTGCCATCTCCCCGGGGACTCGGGCTTCCGAGCAGTACTTC. It encodes CAISPGTRASEQYF.

The V and J genes are TRBV3-1 (or the pseudogene TRBV3-2) and TRBJ1-2; TRBD1 is a possible D gene (6 bases). CDR1 LGHDT and CDR2 YNNKEL come from the germline V gene (reference sequence). The V gene lost 3 bases and the J gene lost 8 bases, with 13 bases spanning the gap. CDR3 length: 13 amino acids. CDR3 coding DNA: TGTGCCAGCAGCCAGGGGGGGGCGCGGGGCTACACCTTC. Translation: CASSQGGARGYTF.

CDR3: CATSRGRNTGELFF. In nucleotides, the CDR3 is TGTGCCACCTCAAGGGGGCGGAACACCGGGGAGCTGTTTTTT. The V call is TRBV5-4, the J call TRBJ2-2; 7 nucleotides agree with TRBD1. The CDR3 is 14 residues long. Germline assignment: CDR1 SGHNT and CDR2 YYREEE (reference sequence). V lost 9 bases, J lost 1 base, and 6 bases stayed unmatched.

There are a few counts of this clone. The chain carries TRBV9 and TRBJ2-3; D gene uncertain. Trimming stripped 4 bases from V and 4 bases from J, with 19 bases between. The CDR3 is 16 amino acids. The germline CDR1 and CDR2 sequences are SGDLS and YYNGEE. The CDR3 sequence: CASSPSPGDAPDTQYF. CDR3 coding DNA: TGTGCCAGCAGCCCGAGCCCGGGCGATGCACCAGATACGCAGTATTTT. The entire variable domain, with the rest obtained from reference TRBV9 and TRBJ2-3, is as follows: DSGVTQTPKHLITATGQRVTLRCSPRSGDLSVYWYQQSLDQGLQFLIQYYNGEERAKGNILERFSAQQFPDLHSELNLSSLELGDSALYFCASSPSPGDAPDTQYFGPGTRLTVL.

The rearrangement joins TRBV2 to TRBJ2-3; D is unresolved. Trimming removed 6 bases from V and 2 bases from J, with 9 bases in between. The CDR3 is 13 residues long. CDR1 and CDR2 from the germline V gene are SNHLY and FYNNEI. The chain's CDR3 is CASRETFTDTQYF. The CDR3 bases are TGTGCCAGCAGGGAGACCTTCACAGATACGCAGTATTTT.

This clone was recorded once. The rearrangement joins TRBV19 to TRBJ1-4; 7 positions match TRBD1. Trimming cost V 8 bases and J 8 bases; bases outside gene matches: 14. Germline V lookup: CDR1 LNHDA, CDR2 SQIVND (reference sequence). The CDR3 is 15 amino acids. CDR3 coding DNA: TGTGCCAGTGGGGACAGCCCTACCTCGAGGGAAAAACTGTTTTTT. Amino acids: CASGDSPTSREKLFF.

This sequence joins TRBV3-1 (or the pseudogene TRBV3-2) and TRBJ1-1; possible D gene TRBD1, 5 bases. With 4 bases removed from V and 1 base from J, the gap between germline ends came to 10 bases. This CDR3 has 14 amino acids. Germline loops: CDR1 LGHDT, CDR2 YNNKEL (reference sequence). CDR3: CASSRTQGNTEAFF. The CDR3 DNA is TGTGCCAGCAGCCGGACCCAGGGGAACACTGAAGCTTTCTTT.